The clone carrying this T cell receptor (beta chain) was detected only once. Assay: immunoSEQ multiplex PCR; the TCRdb copy retains only in-frame clones and omits some. The sample includes 55,000 to 65,000 clones, 93% of them seen just once. The sample belongs to a study of technical replicates of blood from several donors. The J segment lost 4 bases and the V segment lost 6 bases, leaving 8 bases of the junction unmatched. Per the germline V gene, CDR1 is PRHDT and CDR2 is FYEKMQ (reference sequence). The CDR3 extends over 14 amino acids. This chain joins TRBV13 and TRBJ2-5, with 7 bases lining up with TRBD2. The specimen sequenced was PBMCs. The origin of this receptor is a human donor in good health. Some clones in this sample may be carry-over from other donors' samples. CDR3 residues: CASSVWGGIETQYF. Written as DNA, the CDR3 is TGTGCCAGCAGTGTATGGGGGGGTATAGAGACCCAGTACTTC.